One sample yielded the 28 T cell receptor beta chains listed below, sequenced in a study of blood T cell repertoires in COVID-19. The protocol was immunoSEQ multiplex PCR, while the TCRdb copy is restricted to in-frame clones and leaves out a portion. The sample consists of 150,000 to 200,000 clones, 65% to 85% of them appearing once. The sample consisted of peripheral blood. All receptors come from a man aged 55 to 70 with active or convalescent COVID-19.

The chain employs TRBV28 and TRBJ1-3, with a possible D match to TRBD1 (6 bases). CDR3 size: 15 residues. CDR1 and CDR2 from the germline V gene are MDHEN and SYDVKM. Trimming pared 6 bases from V and 2 bases from J, leaving 14 bases between. The CDR3 loop reads CASRPQGPTGNTIYF. CDR3 nucleotide sequence: TGTGCCAGCAGGCCACAGGGACCCACTGGAAACACCATATATTTT. Looking up the rest from reference TRBV28 and TRBJ1-3 gives the full variable domain: DVKVTQSSRYLVKRTGEKVFLECVQDMDHENMFWYRQDPGLGLRLIYFSYDVKMKEKGDIPEGYSVSREKKERFSLILESASTNQTSMYLCASRPQGPTGNTIYFGEGSWLTVV.

The chain combines TRBV7-9 with TRBJ1-2, with 10 positions matching TRBD1. Germline loops: CDR1 SEHNR, CDR2 FQNEAQ (reference sequence). V shed 5 bases, J shed 13 bases, and the junction held 7 bases outside the gene matches. The CDR3 has 12 residues. In nucleotides, the CDR3 is TGTGCCAGCAGCCTGCGACAGGGGGCGTCCACCTTC. Protein: CASSLRQGASTF.

With respect to this clone: Within the sample, other DNA sequences also encode this same CDR3. The chain employs TRBV18 and TRBJ2-5; tentative D call: TRBD2 (5 bases). Germline V gene lookup returns CDR1 KGHSH and CDR2 LQKENI. V was pared by 6 bases and J by 5 bases, with 7 bases between. The CDR3 extends over 11 amino acids. CDR3 region: CASSPGETQYF. CDR3 in DNA: TGTGCCAGCTCTCCGGGGGAGACCCAGTACTTC.

The chain has TRBV20-1 and TRBJ1-6; D is uncertain. Germline lookup yields CDR1 DFQATT and CDR2 SNEGSKA (reference sequence). V lost 3 bases, J lost 10 bases, and 13 bases lay in between. The CDR3 has 13 amino acids. In DNA, the CDR3 is TGCAGTGCTAGTATAGTACTAGGCTCACCCCTCCACTTT. Its translation: CSASIVLGSPLHF.

The chain links TRBV11-3 to TRBJ2-7, with 9 bases lining up with TRBD1. The V and J ends lost 4 bases and 12 bases, in that order; junction bases with no gene match: 4. Germline assignment: CDR1 SGHNT and CDR2 YENEEA. This CDR3 region has 11 residues. The CDR3: CASSSGQGLYF. In nucleotides, the CDR3 is TGTGCCAGCAGCTCAGGACAGGGGCTGTACTTC.

The V call is TRBV19, the J call TRBJ1-6; tentatively, D is TRBD1 (6 bases). V was clipped by 6 bases and J by 9 bases, with 18 bases between them. This CDR3 region has 15 residues. CDR1 is LNHDA and CDR2 is SQIVND in the germline V gene (reference sequence). The DNA for the CDR3 is TGTGCCAGTAGCGATCCCGGGACATGGGGTTCACCCCTCCACTTT. Translating gives CASSDPGTWGSPLHF.

This chain joins TRBV7-2 and TRBJ1-2; no reliable D call. CDR3 length: 13 residues. The germline V gene encodes CDR1 SGHTA and CDR2 FQGNSA. V dropped 0 bases and J dropped 7 bases, with 9 bases sitting between them. This CDR3 reads CASSLAPQFGYTF. CDR3 sequence (DNA): TGTGCCAGCAGCTTAGCGCCCCAGTTTGGCTACACCTTC.

The chain is built from TRBV24-1 and TRBJ2-2; TRBD1 is a possible D gene (5 bases). The CDR3 extends over 12 amino acids. Germline V gene lookup returns CDR1 KGHDR and CDR2 SFDVKD. V was clipped by 8 bases and J by 5 bases, with 8 bases between them. CDR3 sequence reads: CATTAGTGELFF. CDR3 in DNA: TGTGCCACCACTGCAGGGACCGGGGAGCTGTTTTTT.

The chain combines TRBV7-2 with TRBJ2-7; TRBD2 agrees at 8 bases. V lost 5 bases to trimming and J lost 2 bases; unmatched junction nucleotides: 5. CDR1 is SGHTA and CDR2 is FQGNSA in the germline V gene. The CDR3 consists of 14 residues. The CDR3 protein is CASSKTSATYEQYF. CDR3 nucleotide sequence: TGTGCCAGCAGCAAGACTAGCGCAACCTACGAGCAGTACTTC. The full variable domain, rest sourced from reference TRBV7-2 and TRBJ2-7, is GAGVSQSPSNKVTEKGKDVELRCDPISGHTALYWYRQSLGQGLEFLIYFQGNSAPDKSGLPSDRFSAERTGGSVSTLTIQRTQQEDSAVYLCASSKTSATYEQYFGPGTRLTVT.

The rearrangement uses TRBV28 and TRBJ1-6; D ambiguous. V lost 4 bases to trimming and J lost 7 bases, with 11 bases between them. Looked up from germline, CDR1 is MDHEN and CDR2 is SYDVKM. The CDR3 sequence is 14 residues long. CDR3 sequence: CASSSGAGNSPLHF. For the CDR3, the DNA is TGTGCCAGCAGTTCCGGCGCCGGGAATTCACCCCTCCACTTT.

The rearrangement joins TRBV7-2 to TRBJ2-7; possible D gene TRBD1, 6 bases. The CDR3 is 14 amino acids. Trimming stripped 3 bases from V and 3 bases from J, with 12 bases between. The V gene's germline CDR1 is SGHTA and CDR2 FQGNSA. The CDR3 protein is CASSFKQGSYEQYF. The CDR3 region has the DNA TGTGCCAGCAGCTTTAAGCAGGGGAGCTACGAGCAGTACTTC.

This rearrangement joins TRBV5-1 to TRBJ2-5; the match to TRBD1 covers 9 bases. V lost 5 bases to trimming and J lost 3 bases; unmatched junction nucleotides: 2. The CDR3 has 13 amino acids. From germline, CDR1 is SGHRS and CDR2 YFSETQ. CDR3 loop: CASSWTGEETQYF. Here the CDR3 DNA reads TGCGCCAGCAGTTGGACAGGGGAAGAGACCCAGTACTTC.

The gene calls are TRBV6-5 and TRBJ2-7; 9 nucleotides align to TRBD1. The CDR3 spans 13 residues. Losses at the gene ends were 6 bases for V and 4 bases for J; bases not matched to a gene: 4. Germline V CDR1 and CDR2: MNHEY, SVGAGI. The CDR3 coding sequence is TGTGCCAGCAGCAGGGACAGGGAGTACGAGCAGTACTTC. Translated, it gives CASSRDREYEQYF.

DNA of the CDR3: TGTGCCAGTAGTGTCAATTACTATGGCTACACCTTC. It specifies CASSVNYYGYTF. This chain connects TRBV19 to TRBJ1-2; D remains ambiguous. This CDR3 has 12 amino acids. The V end lost 5 bases, the J end lost 3 bases, and 7 bases lay between the germline ends. Germline CDR1 and CDR2: LNHDA and SQIVND (reference sequence). The variable domain in full, with the rest retrieved from reference TRBV19 and TRBJ1-2, is DGGITQSPKYLFRKEGQNVTLSCEQNLNHDAMYWYRQDPGQGLRLIYYSQIVNDFQKGDIAEGYSVSREKKESFPLTVTSAQKNPTAFYLCASSVNYYGYTFGSGTRLTVV.

The J gene is TRBJ2-3, the V gene TRBV5-4; weak D call: TRBD1 (5 bases). The ends were cut back, 4 bases at V and 4 bases at J, with 16 bases in the middle. The CDR3 is 15 amino acids. Per germline, CDR1 SGHNT and CDR2 YYREEE (reference sequence). The CDR3 spells CASSLDRQGSDTQYF. The DNA for the CDR3 is TGTGCCAGCAGCCTGGACCGCCAGGGTTCAGATACGCAGTATTTT.

V is TRBV9 and J is TRBJ2-2, with 8 positions matching TRBD2. There are 16 residues in the CDR3. V shed 3 bases, J shed 7 bases, and the junction held 11 bases outside the gene matches. Germline V gene sequence: CDR1 SGDLS, CDR2 YYNGEE. The CDR3 spells CASSDPTSVYDGELFF. CDR3 DNA sequence: TGTGCCAGCAGCGACCCGACTAGCGTTTACGACGGGGAGCTGTTTTTT.

The chain is built from TRBV27 and TRBJ2-1, with 11 bases that match TRBD2. The CDR3 contains 16 residues. Germline CDR1 reads MNHEY; CDR2 reads SMNVEV (reference sequence). V shed 5 bases and J 5 bases; nucleotides not matched to a gene: 8. This CDR3 reads CASSPLLAGGNNEQFF. The CDR3 DNA reads as TGTGCCAGCAGTCCACTGCTAGCGGGAGGAAACAATGAGCAGTTCTTC.

V gene TRBV10-3 combines with J gene TRBJ2-5; a possible D gene is TRBD2 (5 bases). V lost 3 bases and J 3 bases, leaving 17 bases between the germline ends. CDR3 length equals 16 residues. Germline assignment: CDR1 ENHRY and CDR2 SYGVKD. The CDR3 DNA follows: TGTGCCATCAGTGACAAGCGCGGGTCTAGGGAAGAGACCCAGTACTTC. The encoded protein is CAISDKRGSREETQYF.

This clone was detected a few times. The gene calls are TRBV27 and TRBJ1-1; D might be TRBD1 (5 bases). The CDR3 is 14 residues long. The V end was cut by 5 bases, the J end by 1 base, with 11 bases between. Per germline, CDR1 MNHEY and CDR2 SMNVEV (reference sequence). CDR3 sequence: CASSPGLKNTEAFF. As DNA, the CDR3 is TGTGCCAGCAGTCCGGGACTCAAGAACACTGAAGCTTTCTTT.

In its sample, this clone was seen a few times. This chain joins TRBV7-2 and TRBJ1-2; 10 positions match TRBD1. Germline assignment: CDR1 SGHTA and CDR2 FQGNSA. The junction had 12 bases not matched to a gene; V was cut back by 4 bases and J by 4 bases. This CDR3 has 17 amino acids. In DNA form, the CDR3 reads TGTGCCAGCAGCTCCCGACAGACAGGGGGCGCCGGCTATGGCTACACCTTC. Protein product: CASSSRQTGGAGYGYTF. Combining the CDR3 with reference TRBV7-2 and TRBJ1-2 gives the whole variable domain GAGVSQSPSNKVTEKGKDVELRCDPISGHTALYWYRQSLGQGLEFLIYFQGNSAPDKSGLPSDRFSAERTGGSVSTLTIQRTQQEDSAVYLCASSSRQTGGAGYGYTFGSGTRLTVV.

V gene TRBV29-1 combines with J gene TRBJ1-2, with D uncertain. V lost 3 bases to trimming and J lost 6 bases, with 8 bases between them. The CDR3 runs to 11 residues. The germline CDR1 and CDR2 sequences are SQVTM and ANQGSEA. The CDR3 region has the DNA TGCAGCGTTGATTTCGGGAATGGCTACACCTTC. Amino acids: CSVDFGNGYTF.

This clone was detected once. The chain employs TRBV7-2 and TRBJ1-2, with D tentatively TRBD1 (5 bases). CDR1 and CDR2 from the germline V gene are SGHTA and FQGNSA. The CDR3 sequence is 13 residues long. The V end lost 5 bases, the J end lost 3 bases, and 10 bases lay between the germline ends. The CDR3 is CASSPGQDYGYTF. CDR3 sequence (DNA): TGTGCCAGCAGCCCCGGACAAGACTATGGCTACACCTTC.

The chain carries TRBV4-3 and TRBJ1-2, with TRBD1 matching 7 bases. This CDR3 has 14 amino acids. Germline V gene data show CDR1 as LGHNA and CDR2 as YSLEER. Trimming cost V 4 bases and J 4 bases; bases outside gene matches: 6. The CDR3 loop is CASSLVGTAYGYTF. The CDR3 nucleotides read TGCGCCAGCAGCCTTGTCGGGACAGCCTATGGCTACACCTTC.

This chain connects TRBV15 to TRBJ2-2; D possibly corresponds to TRBD1 (5 bases). CDR1 is LNHNV and CDR2 is YYDKDF in the germline V gene (reference sequence). Trimming stripped 1 base from V and 3 bases from J, with 6 bases between. The CDR3 extends over 14 amino acids. CDR3 nucleotides: TGTGCCACCAGCAGAGTCAGGGACACCGGGGAGCTGTTTTTT. It codes for CATSRVRDTGELFF.

The table lists this clone with a few counts. This sequence joins TRBV18 and TRBJ1-5, with unresolved D. The germline CDR1 and CDR2 sequences are KGHSH and LQKENI. The CDR3 is 15 amino acids. The ends were cut back, 3 bases at V and 5 bases at J, with 14 bases in the middle. In DNA, the CDR3 is TGTGCCAGCTCACCCGAGGGTATTCTTGATCAGCCCCAGCATTTT. This sequence encodes CASSPEGILDQPQHF.

This clone was detected once. The chain is built from TRBV3-1 (or the pseudogene TRBV3-2) and TRBJ2-1; 10 bases align to TRBD2. Germline CDR1 and CDR2: LGHDT and YNNKEL (reference sequence). The CDR3 runs to 17 residues. V lost 0 bases to trimming and J lost 7 bases; unmatched junction nucleotides: 9. This CDR3 is CASSQDRASGSHNEQFF. The CDR3 DNA reads as TGTGCCAGCAGCCAAGATCGGGCTAGCGGGAGTCATAATGAGCAGTTCTTC.

This sequence joins TRBV29-1 and TRBJ1-1, with D tentatively TRBD1 (5 bases). The CDR3 has 15 residues. Trimming took off 4 bases at V and 0 bases at J, with 15 bases between the two ends. CDR1 SQVTM and CDR2 ANQGSEA come from the germline V gene. CDR3 region: CSVASGRVMNTEAFF. Here the CDR3 DNA reads TGCAGCGTTGCTTCGGGCAGGGTGATGAACACTGAAGCTTTCTTT.

This clone was counted many times. The genes are TRBV7-9 and TRBJ2-1; TRBD2 aligns across 12 bases. The germline V gene encodes CDR1 SEHNR and CDR2 FQNEAQ (reference sequence). V lost 5 bases and J lost 7; bases outside the gene matches: 18. The length of the CDR3 is 19 residues. The CDR3 region has the DNA TGTGCCAGCAGCCTCGGTCAGGCTAGCGGGAGGGCCCATCGGAATGAGCAGTTCTTC. Translating it yields CASSLGQASGRAHRNEQFF. Looking up the rest from reference TRBV7-9 and TRBJ2-1 gives the full variable domain: DTGVSQNPRHKITKRGQNVTFRCDPISEHNRLYWYRQTLGQGPEFLTYFQNEAQLEKSRLLSDRFSAERPKGSFSTLEIQRTEQGDSAMYLCASSLGQASGRAHRNEQFFGPGTRLTVL.